A single sample gave rise to the 13 T cell receptor beta chains below, sequenced in a study of technical replicates of blood from four donors. Assay used: immunoSEQ multiplex PCR; TCRdb lists only in-frame clones, some missing. The table includes approximately 82,000 clones, under 95% detected once. The sequenced sample consisted of T cells isolated from PBMCs. The source of these receptors is a human donor in good health.

The chain has TRBV13 and TRBJ2-1, with 8 bases aligning to TRBD2. The CDR3 loop spans 15 amino acids. CDR1 PRHDT and CDR2 FYEKMQ come from the germline V gene (reference sequence). The V segment lost 1 base and the J segment 7 bases; nucleotides outside the gene matches: 6. The DNA for the CDR3 is TGTGCCAGCAGCTTAGTAGGGACTAGTTTAAATGAGCAGTTCTTC. Its translation: CASSLVGTSLNEQFF.

The chain uses TRBV4-2 and TRBJ2-3, with TRBD1 as a possible D gene (8 bases). The germline gives CDR1 LGHNA, CDR2 YNFKEQ. V lost 1 base, J lost 4 bases, and 15 bases lay in between. This CDR3 spans 16 amino acids. This chain's CDR3 is CASSQGTGGGADTQYF. DNA for the CDR3: TGTGCCAGCAGCCAAGGAACAGGGGGGGGCGCAGATACGCAGTATTTT.

This chain connects TRBV14 to TRBJ1-4; 8 bases map to TRBD1. CDR1 and CDR2 (germline): SGHDN, FVKESK. V shed 0 bases, J shed 5 bases, and the junction held 5 bases outside the gene matches. This CDR3 is built from 16 residues. This CDR3 is CASSQETGAKNEKLFF. The DNA for the CDR3 is TGTGCCAGCAGCCAAGAGACAGGGGCTAAGAATGAAAAACTGTTTTTT.

This chain links TRBV10-2 with TRBJ1-2; TRBD1 matches at 9 bases. Germline-derived CDR1 and CDR2 are WSHSY and SAAADI. V lost 11 bases, J lost 6 bases, and 10 bases stayed unmatched. This CDR3 region has 13 residues. CDR3 in DNA: TGCGCCGGATGGGACAGGGCTCAGGATGGCTACACCTTC. It yields the protein CAGWDRAQDGYTF.

The V and J genes are TRBV6-5 and TRBJ2-7, with TRBD2 matching over 8 bases. This CDR3 spans 12 amino acids. CDR1 is MNHEY, CDR2 SVGAGI, per germline. This chain's CDR3 is CSASGSSYEQYF. The CDR3, as DNA: TGTTCTGCCAGCGGGAGCTCCTACGAGCAGTACTTC.

The CDR3 protein is CASTYQGANTEAFF. In nucleotides, the CDR3 is TGTGCCAGCACGTACCAGGGGGCTAACACTGAAGCTTTCTTT. This sequence joins TRBV6-5 and TRBJ1-1; TRBD1 matches 8 bases. V lost 7 bases and J lost 2; bases outside the gene matches: 6. Germline CDR1 and CDR2: MNHEY and SVGAGI. The CDR3 consists of 14 residues.

In its sample, this clone was seen a few times. The CDR3 sequence is CASSHGVNTEAFF. CDR3 DNA: TGTGCCAGCAGTCACGGTGTGAACACTGAAGCTTTCTTT. The V and J genes are TRBV6-5 and TRBJ1-1; no clear D gene. The CDR3 is 13 amino acids. Germline lookup yields CDR1 MNHEY and CDR2 SVGAGI. Trimming took 5 bases from V and 0 from J, leaving 7 bases between them.

This chain links TRBV5-1 with TRBJ1-2; no reliable D call. Germline V gene sequence: CDR1 SGHRS, CDR2 YFSETQ. Trimming left V 9 bases short and J 12 bases short, with 24 bases between. The CDR3 covers 13 residues. CDR3 sequence: CATSEVMEDGHTF. The CDR3 nucleotides are TGCGCCACCTCAGAGGTGATGGAGGACGGGCACACCTTC.

The chain combines TRBV7-9 with TRBJ1-2, with 8 bases matching TRBD1. Germline V gives CDR1 SEHNR, CDR2 FQNEAQ (reference sequence). The CDR3 spans 15 residues. V gave up 4 bases and J gave up 5 bases; unmatched junction bases: 9. For the CDR3, the DNA is TGTGCCAGCAGCTCATACCCAGGGGGCGGATATGGCTACACCTTC. As protein: CASSSYPGGGYGYTF.

This clone was recorded only once. The V and J genes are TRBV4-1 and TRBJ1-3; D is unresolved. The V end was cut by 8 bases, the J end by 0 bases, with 14 bases between. In germline, CDR1 is MGHRA, CDR2 YSYEKL. The CDR3 extends over 15 amino acids. The chain's CDR3 is CASSPPGVSGNTIYF. CDR3 in DNA: TGCGCCAGCTCCCCCCCGGGAGTCTCTGGAAACACCATATATTTT.

V and J are TRBV29-1 and TRBJ2-5, with 10 bases matching TRBD1. CDR3 length: 14 amino acids. J lost 4 bases, V lost 3 bases, and 5 bases had no gene match. Germline values: CDR1 SQVTM, CDR2 ANQGSEA. Here the CDR3 reads CSVDRQGAGETQYF. The CDR3 DNA follows: TGCAGCGTTGACAGACAGGGGGCGGGAGAGACCCAGTACTTC. Together with reference TRBV29-1 and TRBJ2-5, the CDR3 gives the full variable domain: SAVISQKPSRDICQRGTSLTIQCQVDSQVTMMFWYRQQPGQSLTLIATANQGSEATYESGFVIDKFPISRPNLTFSTLTVSNMSPEDSSIYLCSVDRQGAGETQYFGPGTRLLVL.

J is TRBJ2-7 and V is TRBV29-1; possibly TRBD2 for D (5 bases). V lost 5 bases, J lost 2 bases, and 10 bases lay in between. The germline CDR1 and CDR2 sequences are SQVTM and ANQGSEA. CDR3 size: 12 residues. CDR3 sequence: CSVRMGAYEQYF. CDR3 sequence (DNA): TGCAGCGTTCGGATGGGAGCCTACGAGCAGTACTTC.

The chain has TRBV29-1 and TRBJ2-1, with 9 bases that match TRBD1. The CDR3 runs 12 residues. J was trimmed by 9 bases and V by 6 bases; bases with no gene match: 6. CDR1 is SQVTM and CDR2 is ANQGSEA in the germline V gene. The CDR3 DNA follows: TGCAGCGTATCGGGACAGGGAGGTGAGCAGTTCTTC. Residues: CSVSGQGGEQFF.